These T cell receptor beta chains were read from a single sample in a study of blood T cell repertoires in COVID-19. TCRdb keeps only in-frame clones here, not all; method: immunoSEQ multiplex PCR. The sample includes some 130,000 clones, 84% of them seen just once. Material: peripheral blood. The receptors shown here come from a human donor in a cohort sampled during active COVID-19. Both conserved end residues are part of each CDR3. D genes are given only for firm matches. A clone size is listed for some rows: how often the clone was seen (once, few, many), or a class if it is expanded.

CDR3 DNA: TGTGCCAGTAGGACTAGCCCCTACAATGAGCAGTTCTTC; CDR3 protein: CASRTSPYNEQFF; V gene: TRBV19; clone size: few; J gene: TRBJ2-1; D gene: TRBD2
CDR3 DNA: TGTGCCAGCAGGGACAGGGTTAACACCGGGGAGCTGTTTTTT; CDR3 protein: CASRDRVNTGELFF; V gene: TRBV2; clone size: -; J gene: TRBJ2-2; D gene: TRBD1
CDR3 DNA: TGTGCCAGCACCGTGACAGGGATCCCTGAAGCTTTCTTT; CDR3 protein: CASTVTGIPEAFF; V gene: TRBV11-2; clone size: -; J gene: TRBJ1-1; D gene: TRBD1
CDR3 DNA: TGTGCCAGCAGCTCCAACAGGGGGCGGGATGAAAAACTGTTTTTT; CDR3 protein: CASSSNRGRDEKLFF; V gene: TRBV7-9; clone size: few; J gene: TRBJ1-4; D gene: TRBD1
CDR3 DNA: TGTGCCAGTAGTAGAGGGAGCGGGGGAGGTGGTGAGCAGTTCTTC; CDR3 protein: CASSRGSGGGGEQFF; V gene: TRBV19; clone size: once; J gene: TRBJ2-1; D gene: TRBD2
CDR3 DNA: TGTGCCAGCAGCCCCCTTTGGCCCATGAACACTGAAGCTTTCTTT; CDR3 protein: CASSPLWPMNTEAFF; V gene: TRBV9; clone size: -; J gene: TRBJ1-1; D gene: -
CDR3 DNA: TGTGCCAGCAGCCGCAGACAGGGGACCGGCTCCTACGAGCAGTACTTC; CDR3 protein: CASSRRQGTGSYEQYF; V gene: TRBV3-1/TRBV3-2; clone size: -; J gene: TRBJ2-7; D gene: TRBD1
CDR3 DNA: TGTGCCAGCAGCTTACTTAACACCGGGGAGCTGTTTTTT; CDR3 protein: CASSLLNTGELFF; V gene: TRBV7-3; clone size: -; J gene: TRBJ2-2; D gene: -
CDR3 DNA: TGTGCCAGTCAAGGACAGTTCGGGGAGCAGTTCTTC; CDR3 protein: CASQGQFGEQFF; V gene: TRBV19; clone size: -; J gene: TRBJ2-1; D gene: -
CDR3 DNA: TGTGCCAGCAGCCTCCCTGAGGTGAACGCGAACACCGGGGAGCTGTTTTTT; CDR3 protein: CASSLPEVNANTGELFF; V gene: TRBV5-6; clone size: once; J gene: TRBJ2-2; D gene: -
CDR3 DNA: TGCAGCGCTCGACCGGGGAACACTGAAGCTTTCTTT; CDR3 protein: CSARPGNTEAFF; V gene: TRBV29-1; clone size: -; J gene: TRBJ1-1; D gene: -
CDR3 DNA: TGTGCCTGGAGTGAGGGTAGACAGGGTTCACCCCTCCACTTT; CDR3 protein: CAWSEGRQGSPLHF; V gene: TRBV30; clone size: -; J gene: TRBJ1-6; D gene: TRBD1
CDR3 DNA: TGTGCCAGCTCACCCGCCGGCGGGGAGGGCTCACCCCTCCACTTT; CDR3 protein: CASSPAGGEGSPLHF; V gene: TRBV18; clone size: -; J gene: TRBJ1-6; D gene: -
CDR3 DNA: TGTGCCGGGACGGGACTAGCGGGCACAGATACGCAGTATTTT; CDR3 protein: CAGTGLAGTDTQYF; V gene: TRBV6-5; clone size: -; J gene: TRBJ2-3; D gene: TRBD2
CDR3 DNA: TGTGCCAGCAGTGGGGCTAGCGGGGAGCCCCGGACCCAGTACTTC; CDR3 protein: CASSGASGEPRTQYF; V gene: TRBV2; clone size: -; J gene: TRBJ2-5; D gene: TRBD2
CDR3 DNA: TGTGCCAGCAGCGTAGCGGGGAGCACTGAAGCTTTCTTT; CDR3 protein: CASSVAGSTEAFF; V gene: TRBV9; clone size: -; J gene: TRBJ1-1; D gene: -
CDR3 DNA: TGTGCCTGGAGGGTCAGCGGGAGCAATGAGCAGTTCTTC; CDR3 protein: CAWRVSGSNEQFF; V gene: TRBV30; clone size: -; J gene: TRBJ2-1; D gene: TRBD2
CDR3 DNA: TGTGCCAGCAGCCAGACAGGGGGCGGTTATGGCTACACCTTC; CDR3 protein: CASSQTGGGYGYTF; V gene: TRBV9; clone size: -; J gene: TRBJ1-2; D gene: TRBD1
CDR3 DNA: TGTGCCAGCAGCTCTCGACTAGCGCAAAACACCGGGGAGCTGTTTTTT; CDR3 protein: CASSSRLAQNTGELFF; V gene: TRBV11-3; clone size: -; J gene: TRBJ2-2; D gene: TRBD2
CDR3 DNA: TGTGCCACCAGCAGAGATCTAGTTGGCTCCGGGGAGCTGTTTTTT; CDR3 protein: CATSRDLVGSGELFF; V gene: TRBV15; clone size: -; J gene: TRBJ2-2; D gene: -
CDR3 DNA: TGTGCCACACCCGGGACAGCCCAAGAGACCCAGTACTTC; CDR3 protein: CATPGTAQETQYF; V gene: TRBV24-1; clone size: -; J gene: TRBJ2-5; D gene: TRBD1
CDR3 DNA: TGTGCCACCAGTGACGGGCAGGGAAATGAGCAGTTCTTC; CDR3 protein: CATSDGQGNEQFF; V gene: TRBV24-1; clone size: -; J gene: TRBJ2-1; D gene: -
CDR3 DNA: TGCAGCGTCCGGGACAGGGGCCTCACTGAAGCTTTCTTT; CDR3 protein: CSVRDRGLTEAFF; V gene: TRBV29-1; clone size: few; J gene: TRBJ1-1; D gene: TRBD1
CDR3 DNA: TGCGCCAGCAGCCAAGAAAGTAGAGGAGGAGAGACCCAGTACTTC; CDR3 protein: CASSQESRGGETQYF; V gene: TRBV4-1; clone size: few; J gene: TRBJ2-5; D gene: -
CDR3 DNA: TGTGCCAGCAGCTCAGGGGTGGGCACTGAAGCTTTCTTT; CDR3 protein: CASSSGVGTEAFF; V gene: TRBV7-3; clone size: -; J gene: TRBJ1-1; D gene: -
CDR3 DNA: TGTGCCAGCAGCTGGGGACTACCTGGCGGGGCCGGGGAGCTGTTTTTT; CDR3 protein: CASSWGLPGGAGELFF; V gene: TRBV5-4; clone size: -; J gene: TRBJ2-2; D gene: TRBD2
CDR3 DNA: TGTGCCAGCAGCTTCGAGGGCCGGGTCACAGATACGCAGTATTTT; CDR3 protein: CASSFEGRVTDTQYF; V gene: TRBV7-3; clone size: -; J gene: TRBJ2-3; D gene: -
CDR3 DNA: TGTGCCAGTAGGGACAGCTCGACTAATGAAAAACTGTTTTTT; CDR3 protein: CASRDSSTNEKLFF; V gene: TRBV19; clone size: -; J gene: TRBJ1-4; D gene: -
CDR3 DNA: TGTGCCAGCAGCAGGGACACTACCTCTGAAGCTTTCTTT; CDR3 protein: CASSRDTTSEAFF; V gene: TRBV6-2/TRBV6-3; clone size: -; J gene: TRBJ1-1; D gene: -
CDR3 DNA: TGTGCCAGCAGCCGAACAGGGGGCGAAAATGGCTACACCTTC; CDR3 protein: CASSRTGGENGYTF; V gene: TRBV7-9; clone size: -; J gene: TRBJ1-2; D gene: TRBD1
CDR3 DNA: TGTGCCACCGGGGATCGTGCCTACGAGCAGTACTTC; CDR3 protein: CATGDRAYEQYF; V gene: TRBV10-3; clone size: -; J gene: TRBJ2-7; D gene: -